One sample yielded the 29 T cell receptor beta chains listed below, sequenced in a study of post-analysis software for immune sequencing data. Built from TCR beta cDNA, the libraries had unique molecular identifiers in them. A single record per CDR3 protein comes from TCRdb applying MiXCR to the PCR reads. The sample has 550,000 to 700,000 distinct CDR3 sequences; roughly 46% are singletons. No antigens are known for them. Findings and caveats of the study: Elevated frequency relative to controls characterized 4 or 5 TRBV segments in patients, TRBV5-6, TRBV5-1 and TRBV20-1 among them.

Sequencing used blood. The receptor source for this set is a girl aged 5-17 years with multiple sclerosis.

The chain couples TRBV3-1 to TRBJ2-7; the D call may be TRBD1 or TRBD2 (5 bases each). Germline loops: CDR1 LGHDT, CDR2 YNNKEL (reference sequence). The CDR3 extends over 15 amino acids. With 3 bases removed from V and 4 bases from J, the gap between germline ends came to 16 bases. The CDR3 coding sequence is TGTGCCAGCAGCCACTCCGTTGAGGGGTTTTACGAGCAGTACTTC. As protein: CASSHSVEGFYEQYF.

Turning to this clonotype: This may come from a read error, since a much larger clone is one base off. The chain couples TRBV7-6 to TRBJ2-1; 10 positions match TRBD2. CDR1 and CDR2 (germline): SGHVS, FNYEAQ. V lost 4 bases and J lost 7; bases outside the gene matches: 10. This CDR3 is built from 16 residues. Written as DNA, the CDR3 is TGTGCCAGCAGCTCACCACTTATAGCGGGAGGTAATGAGCAGTTCTTC. Residues: CASSSPLIAGGNEQFF.

The chain employs TRBV4-2 and TRBJ1-2; perhaps TRBD1 as D (5 bases). The CDR3 spans 15 residues. Per germline, CDR1 LGHNA and CDR2 YNFKEQ. V was cut by 0 bases and J by 0 bases, with 8 bases left in between. CDR3 nucleotide sequence: TGTGCCAGCAGCCAAGATGAGACAGCTAACTATGGCTACACCTTC. It encodes CASSQDETANYGYTF.

CDR3 amino acids: CASSPSRGTFQDSPLHF. DNA of the CDR3: TGTGCCAGCAGTCCGTCGAGGGGTACTTTTCAGGATTCACCCCTCCACTTT. V and J are TRBV12-3 or TRBV12-4 and TRBJ1-6, with a tentative D call TRBD1 (5 bases). This CDR3 has 17 amino acids. The V end lost 5 bases, the J end lost 8 bases, and 22 bases lay between the germline ends.

The chain recombines TRBV13 with TRBJ1-3, with D possibly matching TRBD1 (5 bases). Germline values: CDR1 PRHDT, CDR2 FYEKMQ (reference sequence). The CDR3 loop spans 16 amino acids. V gave up 7 bases and J gave up 0 bases, with 16 bases separating them. The CDR3 DNA follows: TGTGCCAGCATCCGGGGCAGTTTAAGCTCTGGAAACACCATATATTTT. Its protein product is CASIRGSLSSGNTIYF.

CDR3 coding DNA: TGCAGTGCTAGAGATCAGCGGGAGGGCCGGGATGAGCAGTTCTTC. Its protein is CSARDQREGRDEQFF. The rearrangement joins TRBV20-1 to TRBJ2-1; 10 bases align to TRBD2. CDR1 and CDR2 (germline): DFQATT, SNEGSKA (reference sequence). The CDR3 totals 15 residues. V gave up 0 bases and J gave up 8 bases; unmatched junction bases: 7.

V usage is TRBV6-2 or TRBV6-3 and J usage is TRBJ2-3; no definite D call. V was trimmed by 9 bases and J by 5 bases, leaving 3 bases between them. Germline assignment: CDR1 MNHEY and CDR2 SVGEGT. This CDR3 contains 9 residues. CDR3 region: CARKDTQYF. As DNA, the CDR3 is TGTGCCAGGAAAGATACGCAGTATTTT.

This clonotype has just a few counts. The J gene is TRBJ2-2, the V gene TRBV12-3 or TRBV12-4; no firm D call. Trimming removed 7 bases from V and 4 bases from J, with 7 bases in between. CDR3 size: 12 residues. The CDR3 is CASIAGTGELFF. The DNA of the CDR3 is TGTGCCAGCATCGCCGGCACCGGGGAGCTGTTTTTT.

This clonotype turned up a few times. This chain connects TRBV6-5 to TRBJ1-1; D is undetermined. The CDR3 length is 14 residues. The V end lost 5 bases, the J end lost 1 base, and 11 bases lay between the germline ends. CDR1 and CDR2 from the germline V gene are MNHEY and SVGAGI. DNA for the CDR3: TGTGCCAGCAGTCGTATGGTCCAGAACACTGAAGCTTTCTTT. Protein: CASSRMVQNTEAFF.

This rearrangement joins TRBV15 to TRBJ2-7; TRBD1 aligns across 8 bases. Germline values: CDR1 LNHNV, CDR2 YYDKDF (reference sequence). This CDR3 has 14 amino acids. The J segment lost 0 bases and the V segment lost 4 bases, leaving 2 bases of the junction unmatched. The CDR3: CATSTDRASYEQYF. The CDR3 DNA reads as TGTGCCACCAGCACGGACAGGGCCTCCTACGAGCAGTACTTC.

The chain combines TRBV6-5 with TRBJ1-4; possible D gene TRBD1, 6 bases. CDR1 is MNHEY and CDR2 is SVGAGI in the germline V gene. Trimming took 2 bases from V and 7 from J, leaving 11 bases between them. The CDR3 has 14 residues. In DNA, the CDR3 is TGTGCCAGCAGTTACGAAGGGGGTAGTGAAAAACTGTTTTTT. Protein sequence: CASSYEGGSEKLFF.

As DNA, the CDR3 is TGTGCCAGCGGGGACGACGGGACACTTTTTAGCGGGAACTCCTACGAGCAGTACTTC. Protein sequence: CASGDDGTLFSGNSYEQYF. The chain links TRBV12-3 or TRBV12-4 to TRBJ2-7; TRBD2 agrees at 8 bases. The CDR3 consists of 19 residues. Unmatched junction bases numbered 21, after V lost 8 bases and J lost 0 bases.

In this sample, this clonotype turned up a few times. The chain couples TRBV4-1 to TRBJ2-1; TRBD2 might be the D (6 bases). Germline loops: CDR1 MGHRA, CDR2 YSYEKL. The CDR3 is 16 residues long. Trimming cost V 0 bases and J 1 base, with 10 bases left between them. DNA for the CDR3: TGCGCCAGCAGCCAAGATCGGCGGGGTTCCTACAATGAGCAGTTCTTC. Amino acids: CASSQDRRGSYNEQFF.

The chain is built from TRBV29-1 and TRBJ2-3, with D tentatively TRBD1 (6 bases). From germline, CDR1 is SQVTM and CDR2 ANQGSEA. The CDR3 length is 14 residues. The germline V and J ends were trimmed by 5 bases and 1 base, with 13 bases remaining between them. CDR3 residues: CSVTPAGGTDTQYF. DNA for the CDR3: TGCAGCGTTACCCCGGCAGGGGGCACAGATACGCAGTATTTT.

This clonotype has more than one count but fewer than ten. The CDR3 loop is CASSLNRGGNEQFF. CDR3 bases: TGCGCCAGCAGCCTAAATAGGGGGGGAAATGAGCAGTTCTTC. This chain links TRBV4-1 with TRBJ2-1, with a possible D match to TRBD2 (7 bases). V lost 4 bases and J 7 bases, leaving 14 bases between the germline ends. CDR1 and CDR2 from the germline V gene are MGHRA and YSYEKL. The length of the CDR3 is 14 residues.

J is TRBJ1-1 and V is TRBV4-1; tentative D call: TRBD1 (5 bases). The ends were cut back, 1 base at V and 5 bases at J, with 17 bases in the middle. The germline V gene encodes CDR1 MGHRA and CDR2 YSYEKL. This CDR3 contains 16 residues. CDR3 bases: TGCGCCAGCAGCCAAGTCTATCAGGGCGTTTCAACTGAAGCTTTCTTT. Its translation: CASSQVYQGVSTEAFF.

The rearrangement links TRBV7-2 to TRBJ2-3, with D possibly being TRBD1 (6 bases). Germline V gene lookup returns CDR1 SGHTA and CDR2 FQGNSA. V was cut by 3 bases and J by 0 bases, with 13 bases left in between. The CDR3 runs to 16 residues. Written as DNA, the CDR3 is TGTGCCAGCAGCTTCTTCGACAGGCCTAGCACAGATACGCAGTATTTT. Translated, it gives CASSFFDRPSTDTQYF. Full variable domain (rest looked up from reference TRBV7-2 and TRBJ2-3): GAGVSQSPSNKVTEKGKDVELRCDPISGHTALYWYRQSLGQGLEFLIYFQGNSAPDKSGLPSDRFSAERTGGSVSTLTIQRTQQEDSAVYLCASSFFDRPSTDTQYFGPGTRLTVL.

The chain couples TRBV9 to TRBJ2-3; no reliable D call. The germline V and J ends were trimmed by 0 bases and 1 base, with 6 bases remaining between them. The CDR3 consists of 14 residues. Germline V gives CDR1 SGDLS, CDR2 YYNGEE. The CDR3 bases are TGTGCCAGCAGCGTAGGGTATGGCACAGATACGCAGTATTTT. This translates into CASSVGYGTDTQYF.

The CDR3 DNA is TGTGCCAGCAGCCCCCTCAGCAGGTGGGGGTCTGAGCAGTTCTTC. Its protein is CASSPLSRWGSEQFF. The V and J genes are TRBV7-6 and TRBJ2-1; D possibly uses TRBD1 or TRBD2 (5 bases each). Trimming stripped 5 bases from V and 9 bases from J, with 20 bases between. The CDR3 is 15 residues long. The germline V gene has CDR1 SGHVS and CDR2 FNYEAQ. Together with reference TRBV7-6 and TRBJ2-1, the CDR3 gives the full variable domain: GAGVSQSPRYKVTKRGQDVALRCDPISGHVSLYWYRQALGQGPEFLTYFNYEAQQDKSGLPNDRFSAERPEGSISTLTIQRTEQRDSAMYRCASSPLSRWGSEQFFGPGTRLTVL.

This clonotype was found once. The chain links TRBV12-3 or TRBV12-4 to TRBJ1-2, with TRBD1 matching over 9 bases. This CDR3 has 15 residues. The trim removed 5 bases at V and 7 bases at J, leaving 11 bases unmatched. The CDR3 DNA follows: TGTGCCAGCAGTCCCACTTGGACAGGGGCGGGTGGCTACACCTTC. It yields the protein CASSPTWTGAGGYTF.

J is TRBJ1-2 and V is TRBV12-3 or TRBV12-4; the match to TRBD1 covers 11 bases. The ends lost 5 bases at V and 0 bases at J; junction bases unmatched: 11. This CDR3 has 18 residues. The CDR3 nucleotides are TGTGCCAGCAGTCTTCCTCCGGGACAGGGGGGGGCTAACTATGGCTACACCTTC. It encodes CASSLPPGQGGANYGYTF.

The genes are TRBV5-1 and TRBJ2-3, with TRBD1 matching 8 bases. V trimming: 5 bases; J trimming: 6 bases; junction bases outside the gene matches: 5. The V gene's germline CDR1 is SGHRS and CDR2 YFSETQ. This CDR3 contains 13 residues. The CDR3 sequence is CASRDRERDTQYF. CDR3 coding DNA: TGCGCCAGCAGGGACAGGGAGAGGGATACGCAGTATTTT.

The chain has TRBV6-5 and TRBJ1-6; D perhaps matches TRBD1 (6 bases). The CDR3 consists of 14 residues. The V and J ends lost 6 bases and 8 bases respectively, with 14 bases between them. Germline V gives CDR1 MNHEY, CDR2 SVGAGI. Here the CDR3 reads CASRPQGVHSPLHF. DNA for the CDR3: TGTGCCAGCAGACCACAGGGAGTGCATTCACCCCTCCACTTT.

The V and J genes are TRBV7-9 and TRBJ2-5; D possibly uses TRBD1 or TRBD2 (6 bases each). In germline, CDR1 is SEHNR, CDR2 FQNEAQ (reference sequence). CDR3 length: 16 residues. The V gene lost 5 bases and the J gene lost 4 bases, with 20 bases spanning the gap. The CDR3 DNA sequence: TGTGCCAGCAGCCTAAGGTCGGGGGCGCTCAGAGAGACCCAGTACTTC. Residues: CASSLRSGALRETQYF.

This chain links TRBV5-5 with TRBJ2-3; D may be TRBD1 (5 bases). The CDR3 consists of 15 residues. Looked up from germline, CDR1 is SGHKS and CDR2 is YYEKEE (reference sequence). The ends were cut back, 0 bases at V and 1 base at J, with 9 bases in the middle. Here the CDR3 reads CASSLEWGRTDTQYF. In nucleotides, the CDR3 is TGTGCCAGCAGCTTGGAGTGGGGCCGCACAGATACGCAGTATTTT.

This rearrangement joins TRBV6-1 to TRBJ2-1; D might be TRBD1 (6 bases). V was pared by 7 bases and J by 3 bases, with 10 bases between. The CDR3 is 13 residues long. CDR1 MNHNS and CDR2 SASEGT come from the germline V gene. CDR3 DNA sequence: TGTGCCAGCACCGAGGACAGCTACAATGAGCAGTTCTTC. Translating gives CASTEDSYNEQFF.

This clonotype was recorded only once. DNA for the CDR3: TGTGCCAGCTCACCACCTGGGGAGGAGCAGTTCTTC. This translates into CASSPPGEEQFF. The chain is built from TRBV18 and TRBJ2-1, with a possible D match to TRBD2 (5 bases). CDR1 KGHSH and CDR2 LQKENI come from the germline V gene. The CDR3 contains 12 residues. The V and J ends lost 0 bases and 10 bases respectively, with 7 bases between them.

This clonotype was recorded a few times. The DNA for the CDR3 is TGTGCCAGCAGCTTCCGGTACAGGGGGAGGCAAGAGACCCAGTACTTC. Its protein product is CASSFRYRGRQETQYF. This chain joins TRBV7-9 and TRBJ2-5, with 8 nucleotides matching TRBD1. Trimming took 3 bases from V and 2 from J; bases not matched to a gene: 8. CDR3 length equals 16 residues. Germline CDR1 SEHNR, CDR2 FQNEAQ (reference sequence).

This chain links TRBV29-1 with TRBJ2-3; unclear D gene. Trimming left V 3 bases short and J 3 bases short, with 7 bases between. The CDR3 length is 12 residues. Germline V CDR1 and CDR2: SQVTM, ANQGSEA. This chain's CDR3 is CSVETQTDTQYF. The CDR3 nucleotides read TGCAGCGTTGAGACCCAGACAGATACGCAGTATTTT.